The 2 T cell receptor beta chains reported below all come from one sample, sequenced in a study of identical twins. TCRdb itself ran the 5' RACE reads through MiXCR, one entry per CDR3 protein. The sample gives roughly 260,000 distinct CDR3 sequences, 11% to 15% of which show up once; approximately 10% is in the top ten. The sequencing input was memory (CD45RO+) T cells sorted from blood. These receptors all come from a young woman in good health.

The chain employs TRBV7-9 and TRBJ1-1; D not certain. Germline V lookup: CDR1 SEHNR, CDR2 FQNEAQ (reference sequence). This CDR3 is built from 12 residues. Trimming cost V 5 bases and J 6 bases, with 10 bases left between them. The CDR3 bases are TGTGCCAGCAGCCATGCCGGGTCTGAAGCTTTCTTT. Its translation: CASSHAGSEAFF.

This clonotype came up a few times. The chain uses TRBV2 and TRBJ1-6; a possible D gene is TRBD1 (5 bases). The germline CDR1 and CDR2 sequences are SNHLY and FYNNEI. The V end was cut by 9 bases, the J end by 1 base, with 13 bases between. CDR3 length: 15 residues. The CDR3 here is CASGAGASYNSPLHF. The DNA of the CDR3 is TGTGCCAGTGGAGCCGGGGCTTCCTATAATTCACCCCTCCACTTT.